The rows below give T cell receptor beta chains drawn from one sample of a study of OX40 agonist ivuxolimab in advanced cancers. Repertoires were generated with immunoSEQ multiplex PCR, while TCRdb's copy carries only in-frame clones and drops some. This sample yields roughly 92,000 clones, of which around 90% are seen a single time; 0.7% to 0.95% belongs to the top ten. The sample was CD4+ or CD8+ T cells sorted from blood, taken in a trial of the OX40 agonist ivuxolimab. Receptors were obtained from an adult with an advanced solid tumor such as melanoma, head and neck, liver or kidney cancer. Each CDR3 is given with its conserved first and last residue. A D gene is named only where the DNA matches it firmly. Clone size, where shown, is once, few, many, or a class for clones that have expanded.

d_call j_call v_call clone_size cdr3_nt cdr3_aa
- TRBJ2-7 TRBV5-6 - TGTGCCAGCAGCGATAACAAGTACTCCTACGAGCAGTACTTC CASSDNKYSYEQYF
- TRBJ2-7 TRBV6-5 once TGTGCCAGCAGTTACAGTCGTAGCTCCTACGAGCAGTACTTC CASSYSRSSYEQYF
- TRBJ2-7 TRBV6-1 - TGTGCCAGCAGTGAATCCCGGGGGGCGGCCTACGAGCAGTACTTC CASSESRGAAYEQYF
- TRBJ2-7 TRBV27 - TGTGCCAGCAGTCCTTACCGGGGGTCCTACGAGCAGTACTTC CASSPYRGSYEQYF
TRBD1 TRBJ1-2 TRBV6-1 - TGTGCCAGCAGTGAAAGCTCGGACAGGGTTCGTGGCTACACCTTC CASSESSDRVRGYTF
- TRBJ1-5 TRBV6-6 - TGTGCCAGCAGTTACAGGGACATCCATCAGCCCCAGCATTTT CASSYRDIHQPQHF
- TRBJ2-7 TRBV5-8 - TGTGCCAGCAGCTTAGGCGGGGGCAGCTCCTACGAGCAGTACTTC CASSLGGGSSYEQYF
- TRBJ2-7 TRBV5-1 - TGCGCCAGCAGCTTGCAGGTCGGGTACGAGCAGTACTTC CASSLQVGYEQYF
TRBD2 TRBJ2-7 TRBV10-3 - TGTGCCATCAGTGAGTCTAGCGGGAGGGCCCTACGCTTC CAISESSGRALRF
- TRBJ2-3 TRBV5-1 - TGCGCCAGCAGCTTCTTTGGACAGGGGGACCTAGCGGGAGCAGATACGCAGTATTTT CASSFFGQGDLAGADTQYF
- TRBJ2-7 TRBV6-5 - TGTGCCAGCAGTTCCAACTTAGTAGGCGAGCAGTACTTC CASSSNLVGEQYF
TRBD2 TRBJ2-2 TRBV5-1 - TGCGCCAGCAGCTTTTTGACTAGCGGGGCTACCGGGGAGCTGTTTTTT CASSFLTSGATGELFF
TRBD2 TRBJ2-2 TRBV5-6 - TGTGCCAGCAGCCCCGGACTAGCGGGGAACACCGGGGAGCTGTTTTTT CASSPGLAGNTGELFF
TRBD2 TRBJ2-5 TRBV11-3 - TGTGCCAGCAGCCCGAGGACTAGCGGGAGGGCCGCAGAGACCCAGTACTTC CASSPRTSGRAAETQYF
- TRBJ1-4 TRBV6-1 - TGTGCCAGCAGCGGACCCCCCGCTAATGAAAAACTGTTTTTT CASSGPPANEKLFF
- TRBJ1-1 TRBV7-9 - TGTGCCAGCAGCCCAGATCCGGGGGGAGGGACTGAAGCTTTCTTT CASSPDPGGGTEAFF
- TRBJ1-4 TRBV28 - TGTGCCAGCAGTTTAGCTGGGGTCACTGCAACTAATGAAAAACTGTTTTTT CASSLAGVTATNEKLFF
TRBD1 TRBJ2-7 TRBV18 - TGTGCCAGCTCACCCACAGGGGGCCTCCACGAGCAGTACTTC CASSPTGGLHEQYF
TRBD2 TRBJ2-7 TRBV18 - TGTGCCAGCTCCCTAGCGGGAGCCTACGAGCAGTACTTC CASSLAGAYEQYF
- TRBJ1-5 TRBV30 - TGTGCCTGGAGTGCGGGGCAGCTCTATCAGCCCCAGCATTTT CAWSAGQLYQPQHF
TRBD2 TRBJ2-3 TRBV11-2 - TGTGCCAGCAGCCCACGAGGGGCGGGAGGGGATACGCAGTATTTT CASSPRGAGGDTQYF
- TRBJ2-2 TRBV9 - TGTGCCAGCAGCGTAGCAGGGGCGCGGTCCGGGGAGCTGTTTTTT CASSVAGARSGELFF
- TRBJ1-2 TRBV4-1 - TGCGCCAGCAGCCAAGGTATGAGGGGCTATGGCTACACCTTC CASSQGMRGYGYTF
- TRBJ2-2 TRBV2 - TGTGCCAGCAGTGAGGTTCCAGGGAGGAGGGAGCTGTTTTTT CASSEVPGRRELFF
TRBD1 TRBJ1-5 TRBV19 - TGTGCCAGTAGTATAGAGCGGACAGGATATAGCAATCAGCCCCAGCATTTT CASSIERTGYSNQPQHF
- TRBJ2-2 TRBV28 - TGTGCCAGCAGTTTTCTAAGATCCACCGGGGAGCTGTTTTTT CASSFLRSTGELFF
TRBD2 TRBJ2-1 TRBV7-6 - TGTGCCAGCAGCTTACGATTACTAGCGAATGAGCAGTTCTTC CASSLRLLANEQFF
- TRBJ2-7 TRBV9 once TGTGCCAGCAGCCAACTTAATTCGAGGGGCGAGCAGTACTTC CASSQLNSRGEQYF
TRBD2 TRBJ2-3 TRBV19 - TGTGCCAGTAGTCAACTAGCGGGAGATACGCAGTATTTT CASSQLAGDTQYF
- TRBJ1-2 TRBV30 few TGTGCCTGGAACCGTGCTGGCTATGGCTACACCTTC CAWNRAGYGYTF
TRBD2 TRBJ2-3 TRBV15 - TGTGCCACCAGCCGCCCTAAGAATAGCGGGAGACTCGGAGATACGCAGTATTTT CATSRPKNSGRLGDTQYF
TRBD1 TRBJ1-5 TRBV19 - TGTGCCAGTGGAGGGACAGGCAACAATCAGCCCCAGCATTTT CASGGTGNNQPQHF
TRBD2 TRBJ2-3 TRBV7-2 - TGTGCCAGCAGCTTACTAGCGGGAACCGTCACAGATACGCAGTATTTT CASSLLAGTVTDTQYF
TRBD2 TRBJ2-3 TRBV5-4 - TGTGCCAGCAGCTTCCTGATAGCGGGACCCACAGATACGCAGTATTTT CASSFLIAGPTDTQYF
- TRBJ1-5 TRBV19 - TGTGCCAGTGGGGGGCGGGTCCGGGCCCGAGAGAGCCAGCCCCAGCATTTT CASGGRVRARESQPQHF
- TRBJ1-3 TRBV13 - TGTGCCAGCAGCTTAGAAGGGGTCGGAAACACCATATATTTT CASSLEGVGNTIYF
- TRBJ1-5 TRBV7-9 - TGTGCCAGCAGCTCGGGTAGCAATCAGCCCCAGCATTTT CASSSGSNQPQHF
- TRBJ1-4 TRBV30 - TGTGCCTGGAGTGGCCCGACATTTAATGAAAAACTGTTTTTT CAWSGPTFNEKLFF
- TRBJ1-6 TRBV7-2 - TGTGCCAGCAGCTTACGGGCCAATCCTTCCCCACCCCTCCACTTT CASSLRANPSPPLHF
TRBD2 TRBJ2-1 TRBV7-2 - TGTGCCAGCAGCTTGTTCGGGACTAGCACTAATGAGCAGTTCTTC CASSLFGTSTNEQFF
- TRBJ1-2 TRBV5-1 - TGCGCCAGCAGCTTGGACGGGGGGGCTAACTATGGCTACACCTTC CASSLDGGANYGYTF
- TRBJ1-2 TRBV19 - TGTGCCAGTAGACAGGGATACTATGGCTACACCTTC CASRQGYYGYTF
TRBD1 TRBJ1-1 TRBV19 - TGTGCCAGTAGTATAGACCAGGGGGCAATGAACACTGAAGCTTTCTTT CASSIDQGAMNTEAFF
TRBD2 TRBJ2-5 TRBV7-2 - TGTGCCAGCACCTTTAGCGGGAGGCCCTCGGAGACCCAGTACTTC CASTFSGRPSETQYF
- TRBJ1-5 TRBV5-8 - TGTGCCAGCAGCCCTAGGGCCGGGGGGTCATCGCCCCAGCATTTT CASSPRAGGSSPQHF
TRBD1 TRBJ1-2 TRBV28 - TGTGCCAGCAGTTTATGGGACAGGGACTATGGCTACACCTTC CASSLWDRDYGYTF
- TRBJ2-4 TRBV15 - TGTGCCACCAGCAGAGATCGACGGGAGAACATTCAGTACTTC CATSRDRRENIQYF
TRBD1 TRBJ1-3 TRBV10-3 few TGTGCCATTGACCCGACAGGGGCTGGAAACACCATATATTTT CAIDPTGAGNTIYF
- TRBJ2-7 TRBV13 - TGTGCCAGCAGCTTCTCGCACAGCCTTCGGGAGCAGTACTTC CASSFSHSLREQYF
- TRBJ1-1 TRBV7-3 - TGTGCCAGCAGCCTACTACGGACAGATGTCACTGAAGCTTTCTTT CASSLLRTDVTEAFF
- TRBJ2-7 TRBV28 - TGTGCCAGCTCACCACCAGCATCCTACGAGCAGTACTTC CASSPPASYEQYF
TRBD1 TRBJ1-1 TRBV6-1 - TGTGCCAGCAGTGAAGCGGCCGGGCAGGGGGTGAACACTGAAGCTTTCTTT CASSEAAGQGVNTEAFF
- TRBJ2-7 TRBV7-9 few TGTGCCAGCAGCTCGGGAGACCGGGTGCAGTACTTC CASSSGDRVQYF
TRBD1 TRBJ2-7 TRBV14 - TGTGCCAGCAGCCCAGGGACAGGGCGGTTGCTGGGCGAGCAGTACTTC CASSPGTGRLLGEQYF
TRBD1 TRBJ2-4 TRBV7-2 few TGTGCCAGCAGCTTTGGACAGGGGGCCAAAAACATTCAGTACTTC CASSFGQGAKNIQYF
- TRBJ2-3 TRBV10-3 - TGTGCCATCAGTGAATCAGATACGCAGTATTTT CAISESDTQYF
- TRBJ1-5 TRBV6-1 - TGTGCCAGCAGTGGGTCGACAGGTTATAGCAATCAGCCCCAGCATTTT CASSGSTGYSNQPQHF
- TRBJ2-7 TRBV5-1 - TGCGCCAGCAGCTTGGAGGGGTACGAGCAGTACTTC CASSLEGYEQYF
TRBD1 TRBJ2-7 TRBV27 - TGTGCCAGCAGTTGGACAGGGCGTCCTCCCTACGAGCAGTACTTC CASSWTGRPPYEQYF